This T cell receptor beta chain originates from a study of blood T cell repertoires in COVID-19. Looking at the study overall: Acute-phase and convalescent COVID-19 samples originated in the United States, Italy and Spain. Sources were T cells, B-cell-depleted T cells, or PBMCs; the material itself was cDNA or gDNA.

After removal of 6 bases from V and 8 bases from J, the junction contained 12 bases not matched to a gene. Germline CDR1 is LNHDA and CDR2 is SQIVND (reference sequence). The CDR3 has 15 residues. This clone was detected once. As originally analysed: Estimation of nucleated cell counts was performed using reference gene primer amplification. Clones were read by immunoSEQ multiplex PCR, and TCRdb kept only the in-frame ones, dropping some. The V and J calls and clone size are taken from that table; D and trimming were inferred from the DNA. Of roughly 140,000 clones listed, around 74% are singletons. The material sequenced was peripheral blood. The chain couples TRBV19 to TRBJ2-1, with 8 positions matching TRBD2. The TCR originated in a woman of 80 years or more with acute or convalescent COVID-19. The CDR3 coding sequence is TGTGCCAGTAGAGTCGACGGGAGGGCGTGGGATGAGCAGTTCTTC. Its protein product is CASRVDGRAWDEQFF.